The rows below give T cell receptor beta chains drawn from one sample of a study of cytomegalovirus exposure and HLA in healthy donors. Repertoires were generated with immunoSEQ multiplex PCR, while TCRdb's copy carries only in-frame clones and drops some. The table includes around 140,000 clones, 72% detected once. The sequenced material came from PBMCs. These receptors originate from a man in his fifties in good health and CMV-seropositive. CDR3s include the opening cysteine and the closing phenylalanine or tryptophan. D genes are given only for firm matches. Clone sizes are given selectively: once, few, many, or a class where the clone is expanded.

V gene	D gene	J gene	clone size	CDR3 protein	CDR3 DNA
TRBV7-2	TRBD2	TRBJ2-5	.	CASSSGLAGGQETQYF	TGTGCCAGCAGTTCTGGACTAGCGGGGGGCCAAGAGACCCAGTACTTC
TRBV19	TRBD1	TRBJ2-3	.	CASSPRTGGATDTQYF	TGTGCCAGTAGTCCTCGGACAGGGGGCGCGACAGATACGCAGTATTTT
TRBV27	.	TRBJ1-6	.	CASSLGTRSYNSPLHF	TGTGCCAGCAGTTTAGGCACCCGCTCCTATAATTCACCCCTCCACTTT
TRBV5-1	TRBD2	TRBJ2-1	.	CASRGTSGDNEQFF	TGCGCCAGCAGGGGGACTAGCGGAGACAATGAGCAGTTCTTC
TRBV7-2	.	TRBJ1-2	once	CASSSQGYGYTF	TGTGCCAGCAGCTCGCAGGGTTATGGCTACACCTTC
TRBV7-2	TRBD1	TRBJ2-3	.	CASSLGRDRGLDTQYF	TGTGCCAGCAGCTTAGGACGGGACAGGGGGCTGGATACGCAGTATTTT
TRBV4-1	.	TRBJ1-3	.	CASSRLQGSTGNTIYF	TGCGCCAGCAGCCGCCTACAGGGAAGTACCGGAAACACCATATATTTT
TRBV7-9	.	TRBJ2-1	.	CSSSFGGDSLKSSYNEQFF	TGTTCCAGCAGTTTCGGAGGGGACAGCTTGAAGAGCTCCTACAATGAGCAGTTCTTC
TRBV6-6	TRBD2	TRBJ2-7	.	CASGPGGSYERYF	TGTGCCAGCGGCCCCGGGGGGTCCTACGAGCGGTACTTC
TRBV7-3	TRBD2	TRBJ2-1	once	CASSLMSLAGFNEQFF	TGTGCCAGCAGCTTAATGTCACTAGCGGGCTTTAATGAGCAGTTCTTC
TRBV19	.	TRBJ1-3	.	CASSGTTVGGNTIYF	TGTGCCAGTTCCGGGACAACTGTGGGTGGAAACACCATATATTTT
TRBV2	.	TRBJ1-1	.	CASSVRGNTEAFF	TGTGCCAGCAGTGTCAGGGGAAACACTGAAGCTTTCTTT
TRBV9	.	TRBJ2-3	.	CASSVEGGTDTQYF	TGTGCCAGCAGCGTAGAAGGGGGAACAGATACGCAGTATTTT
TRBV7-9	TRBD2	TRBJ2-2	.	CASSLGLAGLTGELFF	TGTGCCAGCAGCTTAGGACTAGCGGGACTGACCGGGGAGCTGTTTTTT
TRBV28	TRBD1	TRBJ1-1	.	CASSIRTGHLEAFF	TGTGCCAGCAGCATTAGGACAGGGCATCTTGAAGCTTTCTTT
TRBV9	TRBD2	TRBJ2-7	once	CASSVDAGEVYEQYF	TGTGCCAGCAGCGTAGATGCGGGAGAGGTCTACGAGCAGTACTTC
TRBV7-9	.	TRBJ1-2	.	CASSFTGSRGYTF	TGTGCCAGCAGCTTTACAGGGTCGCGCGGCTACACCTTC
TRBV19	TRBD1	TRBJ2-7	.	CASSRRDRGREQYF	TGTGCCAGTAGTAGGCGGGACAGGGGGCGAGAGCAGTACTTC
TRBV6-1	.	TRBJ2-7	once	CASSGQPHEQYF	TGTGCCAGCAGCGGACAGCCCCACGAGCAGTACTTC
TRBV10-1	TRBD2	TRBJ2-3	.	CASSESTSGGVDTQYF	TGCGCCAGCAGTGAGTCGACTAGCGGGGGGGTAGATACGCAGTATTTT
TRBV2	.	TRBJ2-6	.	CASSTGVSSGANVLTF	TGTGCCAGTTCGACAGGTGTTTCCTCTGGGGCCAACGTCCTGACTTTC
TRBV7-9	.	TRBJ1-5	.	CASSATGNSNQPQHF	TGTGCCAGCAGTGCGACAGGAAATAGCAATCAGCCCCAGCATTTT
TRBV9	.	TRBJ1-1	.	CASSVGRGLNTEAFF	TGTGCCAGCAGCGTAGGGCGGGGGTTGAACACTGAAGCTTTCTTT
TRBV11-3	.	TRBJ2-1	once	CASSPLEGGLRDEQFF	TGTGCCAGCAGCCCCCTCGAGGGGGGGCTCCGGGATGAGCAGTTCTTC
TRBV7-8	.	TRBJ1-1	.	CASSFLGGGEAFF	TGTGCCAGCAGCTTCCTCGGGGGTGGGGAGGCTTTCTTT
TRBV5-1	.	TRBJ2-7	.	CASSAGASSYEQYF	TGCGCCAGCAGCGCCGGAGCCAGCTCCTACGAGCAGTACTTC
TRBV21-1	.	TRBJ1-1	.	CASGVPWAVNTEAFF	TGTGCCAGCGGCGTCCCTTGGGCCGTGAACACTGAAGCTTTCTTT
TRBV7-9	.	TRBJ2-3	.	CASSQVAGAHTDTQYF	TGTGCCAGCAGCCAAGTTGCGGGGGCCCACACAGATACGCAGTATTTT
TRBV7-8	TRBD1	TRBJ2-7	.	CASSSRDRASYEQYF	TGTGCCAGCAGCTCCCGGGACAGGGCGTCCTACGAGCAGTACTTC
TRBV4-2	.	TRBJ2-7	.	CASSQDPGVRYEQYF	TGTGCCAGCAGCCAAGACCCAGGGGTCCGCTACGAGCAGTACTTC
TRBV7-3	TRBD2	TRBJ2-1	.	CASSLIGPKTSGQLQRGEQFF	TGTGCCAGCAGCTTAATCGGCCCCAAAACTAGCGGCCAACTCCAAAGGGGTGAGCAGTTCTTC
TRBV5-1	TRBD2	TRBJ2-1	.	CASSGGGLASYNEQFF	TGCGCCAGCAGCGGGGGGGGACTAGCCTCCTACAATGAGCAGTTCTTC
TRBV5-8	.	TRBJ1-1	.	CASSLSGSLTEAFF	TGTGCCAGCAGCTTGTCGGGGTCCCTCACTGAAGCTTTCTTT
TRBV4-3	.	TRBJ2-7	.	CASSQDRYTYEQYF	TGCGCCAGCAGCCAAGACAGATACACCTACGAGCAGTACTTC
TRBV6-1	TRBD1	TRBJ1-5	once	CASSELPRGLRQPQHF	TGTGCCAGCAGTGAACTCCCCAGGGGGCTAAGACAGCCCCAGCATTTT